Below, 25 T cell receptor beta chains from the same sample are listed, as sequenced in a study of identical twins. Via MiXCR, TCRdb re-called the 5' RACE reads, giving one row per CDR3 protein. The sample yields 200,000 to 250,000 distinct CDR3 sequences, around 6.9% seen once. These data are also associated with another study on yellow fever vaccine responses in identical twins.

Sequencing used memory (CD45RO+) T cells sorted from blood. The receptors were sampled from a young woman in good health.

This clonotype was found a few times. The rearrangement links TRBV5-5 to TRBJ1-5; D is perhaps TRBD1 (6 bases). The CDR3 spans 18 residues. Looked up from germline, CDR1 is SGHKS and CDR2 is YYEKEE (reference sequence). Trimming took off 3 bases at V and 2 bases at J, with 21 bases between the two ends. This chain's CDR3 is CASSSLSGSGGGNQPQHF. In DNA, the CDR3 is TGTGCCAGCAGCTCCCTCTCCGGGAGTGGGGGCGGCAATCAGCCCCAGCATTTT.

This clonotype was seen many times. This chain connects TRBV7-2 to TRBJ2-7, with D tentatively TRBD1 or TRBD2 (6 bases each). Looked up from germline, CDR1 is SGHTA and CDR2 is FQGNSA. Trimming took 3 bases from V and 3 from J, leaving 9 bases between them. The CDR3 is made up of 13 amino acids. CDR3 loop: CASSLKGGYEQYF. The CDR3 DNA follows: TGTGCCAGCAGCTTGAAGGGGGGCTACGAGCAGTACTTC.

This clonotype was seen more than once but under ten times. The chain is built from TRBV11-1 and TRBJ2-5; no clear D. The germline V and J ends were trimmed by 5 bases and 2 bases, with 15 bases remaining between them. The CDR3 contains 15 residues. Looked up from germline, CDR1 is SGHAT and CDR2 is FQDESV (reference sequence). The CDR3 loop reads CASSPTGIGQETQYF. The CDR3 DNA sequence: TGTGCCAGCAGCCCAACTGGGATCGGGCAAGAGACCCAGTACTTC.

This clonotype was detected ten times or more. This rearrangement joins TRBV11-1 to TRBJ2-3; 13 bases agree with TRBD2. V lost 4 bases, J lost 5 bases, and 15 bases stayed unmatched. The germline V gene encodes CDR1 SGHAT and CDR2 FQDESV (reference sequence). This CDR3 region has 19 residues. The CDR3 is CASSSDGFGLAGAVDTQYF. Here the CDR3 DNA reads TGTGCCAGCAGCTCGGACGGATTCGGACTAGCGGGGGCCGTAGATACGCAGTATTTT.

This clonotype was seen a few times. V gene TRBV30 combines with J gene TRBJ2-7; 7 positions match TRBD1. V was clipped by 4 bases and J by 3 bases; unmatched bases: 9. Per the germline V gene, CDR1 is GTSNPN and CDR2 is SVGIG (reference sequence). The CDR3 length is 14 residues. CDR3 DNA: TGTGCCTGGACATCCAGACAGGGTAACTACGAGCAGTACTTC. This gives the protein CAWTSRQGNYEQYF.

V usage is TRBV20-1 and J usage is TRBJ2-7; 8 nucleotides match TRBD1. The CDR3 runs to 15 residues. Losses at the gene ends were 1 base for V and 1 base for J; bases not matched to a gene: 6. Germline CDR1 DFQATT, CDR2 SNEGSKA (reference sequence). The CDR3 region is CSARVRRQGSYEQYF. The DNA of the CDR3 is TGCAGTGCTAGAGTCCGGCGACAGGGGTCCTACGAGCAGTACTTC.

The sample holds many counts of this clonotype. This chain links TRBV7-2 with TRBJ1-5; no firm D call. V was clipped by 5 bases and J by 5 bases, with 10 bases between them. The CDR3 loop spans 13 amino acids. Germline V gene sequence: CDR1 SGHTA, CDR2 FQGNSA. CDR3 DNA sequence: TGTGCCAGCAGCCCTACCCGTGATCAGCCCCAGCATTTT. Amino acids: CASSPTRDQPQHF.

About this clonotype itself: The junction and the germline gene differ at one end; a read error may be behind it. The chain recombines TRBV18 with TRBJ1-5; 10 bases are shared with TRBD1. There are 15 residues in the CDR3. Germline-derived CDR1 and CDR2 are KGHSH and LQKENI. The DNA of the CDR3 is TGTGCCAGCTCACCCGGGACAGGGGTCAATCAGCCCCAGCATTTC. It is translated as CASSPGTGVNQPQHF.

This clonotype was counted ten times or more. The chain carries TRBV5-1 and TRBJ2-7; 16 bases are a match to TRBD2. Looked up from germline, CDR1 is SGHRS and CDR2 is YFSETQ. The V and J ends lost 4 bases and 4 bases, in that order; junction bases with no gene match: 8. The CDR3 consists of 17 residues. This CDR3 is CASSPGTSGGASYEQYF. In DNA, the CDR3 is TGCGCCAGCAGCCCCGGGACTAGCGGGGGGGCTTCTTACGAGCAGTACTTC.

This clonotype appeared many times. The genes are TRBV20-1 and TRBJ2-1, with a tentative D call TRBD2 (6 bases). Trimming stripped 7 bases from V and 5 bases from J, with 9 bases between. This CDR3 comprises 11 residues. Looked up from germline, CDR1 is DFQATT and CDR2 is SNEGSKA (reference sequence). The CDR3 spells CSGAGNNEQFF. The CDR3 DNA reads as TGCAGTGGGGCGGGAAACAATGAGCAGTTCTTC.

In DNA, the CDR3 is TGTGCCAGCAACTTGGGCACTGAAGCTTTCTTT. Its translation: CASNLGTEAFF. The chain is built from TRBV2 and TRBJ1-1, with D unresolved. Trimming stripped 7 bases from V and 4 bases from J, with 7 bases between. CDR3 length: 11 residues. Germline lookup yields CDR1 SNHLY and CDR2 FYNNEI.

This clonotype was seen repeatedly, ten times or more. The chain uses TRBV5-1 and TRBJ1-2; D gene unclear. V lost 3 bases and J lost 2, with 2 bases in between. The CDR3 consists of 11 residues. The germline CDR1 and CDR2 sequences are SGHRS and YFSETQ. The CDR3 region is CASSSNYGYTF. CDR3 bases: TGCGCCAGCAGCTCCAACTATGGCTACACCTTC.

This clonotype occurred many times. The chain couples TRBV5-1 to TRBJ2-3; TRBD2 aligns across 10 bases. Germline values: CDR1 SGHRS, CDR2 YFSETQ. V was pared by 1 base and J by 8 bases, with 7 bases of the junction left unmatched. The CDR3 has 15 amino acids. The DNA of the CDR3 is TGCGCCAGCAGCTTGACTAGCGGGGTCTCGGGTACGCAGTATTTT. Translating it yields CASSLTSGVSGTQYF. Complete variable domain (other parts from reference TRBV5-1 and TRBJ2-3): KAGVTQTPRYLIKTRGQQVTLSCSPISGHRSVSWYQQTPGQGLQFLFEYFSETQRNKGNFPGRFSGRQFSNSRSEMNVSTLELGDSALYLCASSLTSGVSGTQYFGPGTRLTVL.

This clonotype was seen a few times. V and J are TRBV5-1 and TRBJ2-7, with TRBD2 matching over 9 bases. In germline, CDR1 is SGHRS, CDR2 YFSETQ. V lost 3 bases, J lost 4 bases, and 14 bases stayed unmatched. The length of the CDR3 is 17 residues. The CDR3 reads CASSSSPSGGGEYEQYF. CDR3 nucleotide sequence: TGCGCCAGCAGCTCATCCCCCTCTGGCGGGGGGGAATACGAGCAGTACTTC.

At least ten counts were recorded for this clonotype. This sequence joins TRBV6-1 and TRBJ1-6, with D perhaps TRBD1 (5 bases). CDR3 length: 13 amino acids. V was pared by 7 bases and J by 9 bases, with 13 bases between. The V gene's germline CDR1 is MNHNS and CDR2 SASEGT. The DNA of the CDR3 is TGTGCCAGCATGATGAGGAGGGGTTCACCCCTCCACTTT. Encoded protein: CASMMRRGSPLHF.

The sample holds many counts of this clonotype. The J gene is TRBJ2-3, the V gene TRBV12-3 or TRBV12-4, with D perhaps given as TRBD1 or TRBD2 (5 bases each). The length of the CDR3 is 14 residues. V was cut by 6 bases and J by 4 bases, with 14 bases left in between. The CDR3 DNA is TGTGCCAGCAGCCTAGGGACGGGGCCAGATACGCAGTATTTT. Translated: CASSLGTGPDTQYF.

This clonotype was observed many times. The genes are TRBV20-1 and TRBJ1-2; 9 bases are a match to TRBD1. Trimming cost V 2 bases and J 1 base; bases outside gene matches: 2. In germline, CDR1 is DFQATT, CDR2 SNEGSKA (reference sequence). The CDR3 extends over 14 amino acids. CDR3 loop: CSARKTGGNYGYTF. The CDR3 DNA is TGCAGTGCTAGAAAGACAGGGGGTAACTATGGCTACACCTTC.

This chain connects TRBV18 to TRBJ2-3; D possibly corresponds to TRBD1 (5 bases). In germline, CDR1 is KGHSH, CDR2 LQKENI. V dropped 5 bases and J dropped 0 bases, with 12 bases sitting between them. The CDR3 has 15 amino acids. CDR3 in amino acids: CASSTGLESTDTQYF. The CDR3 nucleotides read TGTGCCAGCTCAACAGGTTTGGAGAGCACAGATACGCAGTATTTT.

The CDR3: CASGDSGSVEQYF. The CDR3 DNA reads as TGTGCCAGCGGTGATAGCGGGAGTGTCGAGCAGTACTTC. The chain links TRBV7-9 to TRBJ2-7; 9 nucleotides line up with TRBD2. Per germline, CDR1 SEHNR and CDR2 FQNEAQ (reference sequence). V lost 8 bases, J lost 6 bases, and 8 bases stayed unmatched. The CDR3 totals 13 residues.

This clonotype has at least ten counts. The rearrangement uses TRBV27 and TRBJ2-7; 12 positions match TRBD2. Germline CDR1 MNHEY, CDR2 SMNVEV (reference sequence). This CDR3 region has 15 residues. Unmatched junction bases numbered 5, after V lost 5 bases and J lost 3 bases. In nucleotides, the CDR3 is TGTGCCAGCAGTGTGACTAGCGGGGGAAACTACGAGCAGTACTTC. Amino acids: CASSVTSGGNYEQYF.

This clonotype was counted ten times or more. This chain links TRBV3-1 with TRBJ1-2, with D perhaps TRBD1 (5 bases). V lost 1 base to trimming and J lost 6 bases, with 6 bases between them. CDR1 LGHDT and CDR2 YNNKEL come from the germline V gene (reference sequence). This CDR3 region has 12 residues. The DNA of the CDR3 is TGTGCCAGCAGCCAAGTGGACAATGGCTACACCTTC. It codes for CASSQVDNGYTF.

The J gene is TRBJ2-3, the V gene TRBV4-1; D ambiguous. From germline, CDR1 is MGHRA and CDR2 YSYEKL. CDR3 length equals 13 residues. Trimming pared 0 bases from V and 6 bases from J, leaving 7 bases between. In nucleotides, the CDR3 is TGCGCCAGCAGCCAAGATCTGGAGGATACGCAGTATTTT. Amino acids: CASSQDLEDTQYF.

This clonotype has ten or more counts. The rearrangement links TRBV6-6 to TRBJ2-5; D not certain. The V end lost 6 bases, the J end lost 0 bases, and 2 bases lay between the germline ends. The CDR3 runs to 11 residues. Germline values: CDR1 MNHNY, CDR2 SVGAGI (reference sequence). The CDR3 protein is CASRDQETQYF. CDR3 sequence (DNA): TGTGCCAGCAGAGACCAAGAGACCCAGTACTTC.

This rearrangement joins TRBV13 to TRBJ2-7; 10 nucleotides align to TRBD2. Germline V CDR1 and CDR2: PRHDT, FYEKMQ (reference sequence). The length of the CDR3 is 15 residues. V dropped 0 bases and J dropped 4; count of bases not matched to a gene: 3. CDR3 sequence reads: CASSLGERGGYEQYF. For the CDR3, the DNA is TGTGCCAGCAGCTTAGGCGAGCGGGGGGGATACGAGCAGTACTTC.

CDR3 sequence: CASRVGTATEQYF. CDR3 nucleotide sequence: TGTGCCAGCAGGGTCGGGACGGCTACCGAGCAGTACTTC. The J gene is TRBJ2-7, the V gene TRBV12-3 or TRBV12-4; D may correspond to TRBD1 or TRBD2 (5 bases each). CDR3 length equals 13 residues. Between the trimmed V and J ends, which lost 6 bases and 6 bases, there was a span of 15 bases.